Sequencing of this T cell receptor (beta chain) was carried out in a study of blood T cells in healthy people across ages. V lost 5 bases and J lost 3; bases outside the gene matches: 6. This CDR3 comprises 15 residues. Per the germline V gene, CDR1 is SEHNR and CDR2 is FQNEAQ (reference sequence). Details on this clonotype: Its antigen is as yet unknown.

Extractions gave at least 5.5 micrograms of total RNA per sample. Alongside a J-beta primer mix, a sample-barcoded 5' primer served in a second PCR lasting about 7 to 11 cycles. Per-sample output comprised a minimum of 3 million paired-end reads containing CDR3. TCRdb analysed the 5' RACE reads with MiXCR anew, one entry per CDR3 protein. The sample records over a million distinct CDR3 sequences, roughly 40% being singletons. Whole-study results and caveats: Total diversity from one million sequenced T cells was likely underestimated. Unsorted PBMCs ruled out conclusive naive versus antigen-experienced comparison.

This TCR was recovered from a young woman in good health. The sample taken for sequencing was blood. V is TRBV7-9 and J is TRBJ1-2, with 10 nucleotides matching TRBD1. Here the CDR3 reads CASSVWDRGDYGYTF. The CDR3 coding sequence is TGTGCCAGCAGCGTATGGGACAGGGGTGACTATGGCTACACCTTC.